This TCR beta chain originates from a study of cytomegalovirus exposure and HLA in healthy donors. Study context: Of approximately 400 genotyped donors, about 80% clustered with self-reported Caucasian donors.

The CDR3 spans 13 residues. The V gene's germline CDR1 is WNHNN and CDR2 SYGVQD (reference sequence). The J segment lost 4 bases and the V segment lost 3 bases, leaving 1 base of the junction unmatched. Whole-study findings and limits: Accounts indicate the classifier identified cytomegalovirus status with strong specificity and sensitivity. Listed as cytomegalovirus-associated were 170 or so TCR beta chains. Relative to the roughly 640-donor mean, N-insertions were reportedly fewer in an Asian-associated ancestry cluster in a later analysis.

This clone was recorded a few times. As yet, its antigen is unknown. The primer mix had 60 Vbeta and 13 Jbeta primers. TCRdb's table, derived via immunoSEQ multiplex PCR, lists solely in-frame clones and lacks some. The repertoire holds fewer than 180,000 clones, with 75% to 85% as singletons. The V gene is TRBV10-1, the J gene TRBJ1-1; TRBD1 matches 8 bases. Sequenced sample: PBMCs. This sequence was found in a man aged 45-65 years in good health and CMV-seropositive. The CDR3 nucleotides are TGCGCCAGCAGTGACGGACAGGGCACTGAAGCTTTCTTT. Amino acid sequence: CASSDGQGTEAFF.